This T cell receptor beta chain was obtained from a study of blood T cell repertoires in COVID-19. The wider study: COVID-19 samples from acute and convalescent phases originated in the United States, Italy and Spain. PBMCs, B-cell-depleted T cells, or T cells provided the cDNA or gDNA that made up the material.

A Seattle source enrolled patients during active infection and followed them longitudinally. The germline V and J ends were trimmed by 0 bases and 3 bases, with 10 bases remaining between them. The CDR3 contains 15 residues. Per the germline V gene, CDR1 is SGHKS and CDR2 is YYEKEE (reference sequence). Clones were read by immunoSEQ multiplex PCR, and TCRdb kept only the in-frame ones, dropping some. The sample yields about 230,000 clones, just over 85% seen once. The chain links TRBV5-5 to TRBJ1-5; D gene uncertain. Sequenced input: peripheral blood. The source of this sequence is a man over 45 with COVID-19, enrolled during active disease. CDR3 region: CASSLAASHNQPQHF. The CDR3 coding sequence is TGTGCCAGCAGCTTGGCCGCCAGTCACAATCAGCCCCAGCATTTT.